This TCR beta chain was recovered during a study of blood T cell repertoires in COVID-19. About the study: T cells, B-cell-depleted T cells, or PBMCs supplied cDNA or gDNA.

TCRdb's table, derived via immunoSEQ multiplex PCR, lists solely in-frame clones and lacks some. The repertoire holds fewer than 200,000 clones, 82% seen once, with 15% to 20% in the top ten. Those enrolled, adults aged roughly 18 to 89 years, came from roughly 22 US areas. Clinical histories supplied by participants themselves formed the basis of cohort assignment. Two consecutive negative NP/OP PCR tests, clearance, or resolved symptoms defined Cohort 3 recovery. The CDR3 is made up of 16 amino acids. The germline V gene has CDR1 SGHRS and CDR2 YFSETQ. V shed 1 base and J shed 4 bases, with 17 bases lying between them.

The chain recombines TRBV5-1 with TRBJ2-5; D is unclear. Sequenced input: PBMCs or T cells enriched from blood (not recorded which). The receptor was isolated from a man in his sixties who had recovered from COVID-19. The CDR3 loop is CASSLSAAPLGETQYF. The DNA of the CDR3 is TGCGCCAGCAGCTTGTCGGCAGCGCCCCTAGGAGAGACCCAGTACTTC.